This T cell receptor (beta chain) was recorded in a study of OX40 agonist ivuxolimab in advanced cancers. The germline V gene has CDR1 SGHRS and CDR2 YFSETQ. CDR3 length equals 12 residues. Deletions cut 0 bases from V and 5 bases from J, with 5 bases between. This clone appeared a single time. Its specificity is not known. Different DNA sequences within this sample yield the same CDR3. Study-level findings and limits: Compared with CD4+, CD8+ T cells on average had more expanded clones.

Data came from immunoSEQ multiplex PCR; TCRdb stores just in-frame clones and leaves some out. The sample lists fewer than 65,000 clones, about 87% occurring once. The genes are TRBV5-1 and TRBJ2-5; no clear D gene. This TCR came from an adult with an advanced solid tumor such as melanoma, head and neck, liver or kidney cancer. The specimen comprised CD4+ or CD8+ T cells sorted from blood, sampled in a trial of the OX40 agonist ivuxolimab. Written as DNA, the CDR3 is TGCGCCAGCAGCTTGGGCCAGGAGACCCAGTACTTC. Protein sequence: CASSLGQETQYF. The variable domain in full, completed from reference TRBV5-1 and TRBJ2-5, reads KAGVTQTPRYLIKTRGQQVTLSCSPISGHRSVSWYQQTPGQGLQFLFEYFSETQRNKGNFPGRFSGRQFSNSRSEMNVSTLELGDSALYLCASSLGQETQYFGPGTRLLVL.